The text below deals with one T cell receptor beta chain. The entry originates in a study of Ad26.COV2.S vaccination and SARS-CoV-2 variants. CDR1 is SEHNR, CDR2 FQNEAQ, per germline (reference sequence). V lost 5 bases and J lost 6; bases outside the gene matches: 8. This CDR3 is built from 14 residues. Clones were sequenced by immunoSEQ multiplex PCR, and TCRdb holds only the in-frame ones, with some missing. The data show 320,000 or so clones, almost 90% seen once. The sample's treatment: around 19 received Ad26.COV2.S at low or high dose, single or two shots; 5 received placebo; per-sample allocation not given. Sample collection was performed on day 63 after the first vaccine or placebo injection.

The source is a person between 18 and 60 years old who received the Ad26.COV2.S COVID-19 vaccine or a placebo. The rearrangement uses TRBV7-9 and TRBJ2-7, with 9 nucleotides matching TRBD1. Sample: peripheral blood, taken in a trial of Ad26.COV2.S vaccine versus placebo. The CDR3 DNA is TGTGCCAGCAGCGGGCCCGGGACAGGGTTCGAGCAGTACGTC. Its protein product is CASSGPGTGFEQYV.